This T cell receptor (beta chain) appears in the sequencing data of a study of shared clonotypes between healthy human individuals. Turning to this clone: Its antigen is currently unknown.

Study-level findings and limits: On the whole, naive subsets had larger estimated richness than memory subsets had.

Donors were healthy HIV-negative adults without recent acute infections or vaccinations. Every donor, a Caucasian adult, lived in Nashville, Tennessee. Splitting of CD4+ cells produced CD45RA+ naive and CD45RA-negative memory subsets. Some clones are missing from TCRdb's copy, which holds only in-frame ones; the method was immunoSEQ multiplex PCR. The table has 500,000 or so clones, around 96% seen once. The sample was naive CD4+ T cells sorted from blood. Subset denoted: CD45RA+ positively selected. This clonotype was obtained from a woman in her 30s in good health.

Here the CDR3 reads CSVGNLQGSYEQYF. The CDR3 nucleotides read TGCAGCGTTGGTAACCTACAGGGTTCCTACGAGCAGTACTTC. The chain is built from TRBV29-1 and TRBJ2-5, with D possibly TRBD1 on 6 matching bases. The DNA end is a closer match to TRBJ2-7, so the J assignment may be wrong. Germline loops: CDR1 SQVTM, CDR2 ANQGSEA. The CDR3 consists of 14 residues.